What follows are 8 T cell receptor beta chains derived from one specimen sequenced in a study of blood T cell repertoires in COVID-19. Measured with immunoSEQ multiplex PCR; TCRdb has only the in-frame clones, and not every one. The data hold about 140,000 clones, with about 85% observed a single time. Source material: peripheral blood. The receptor set was obtained from a human donor in a cohort sampled during active COVID-19.

The gene calls are TRBV5-1 and TRBJ2-1; TRBD2 matches at 8 bases. Germline CDR1 SGHRS, CDR2 YFSETQ. This CDR3 is 14 amino acids long. With V trimmed by 0 bases and J by 6 bases, 2 bases remained unmatched. The DNA of the CDR3 is TGCGCCAGCAGCTTGGCTCTAGCGGGCAATGAGCAGTTCTTC. This translates into CASSLALAGNEQFF.

The V and J genes are TRBV5-1 and TRBJ2-2; 13 nucleotides line up with TRBD2. V shed 2 bases, J shed 0 bases, and the junction held 1 base outside the gene matches. This CDR3 contains 17 residues. CDR1 is SGHRS, CDR2 YFSETQ, per germline. CDR3 coding DNA: TGCGCCAGCAGCTTAGGGACTAGCGGGACGAACACCGGGGAGCTGTTTTTT. Translation gives CASSLGTSGTNTGELFF. The variable domain in full, completed from reference TRBV5-1 and TRBJ2-2, reads KAGVTQTPRYLIKTRGQQVTLSCSPISGHRSVSWYQQTPGQGLQFLFEYFSETQRNKGNFPGRFSGRQFSNSRSEMNVSTLELGDSALYLCASSLGTSGTNTGELFFGEGSRLTVL.

This rearrangement joins TRBV7-8 to TRBJ2-3; 11 bases map to TRBD2. Germline V gene lookup returns CDR1 SGHVS and CDR2 FQNEAQ. CDR3 length: 13 residues. The ends lost 5 bases at V and 11 bases at J; junction bases unmatched: 6. This CDR3 reads CASSGGTSGWQYF. In DNA form, the CDR3 reads TGTGCCAGCAGCGGGGGGACTAGCGGATGGCAGTATTTT. The complete variable domain, with remaining parts taken from reference TRBV7-8 and TRBJ2-3, reads GAGVSQSPRYKVAKRGQDVALRCDPISGHVSLFWYQQALGQGPEFLTYFQNEAQLDKSGLPSDRFFAERPEGSVSTLKIQRTQQEDSAVYLCASSGGTSGWQYFGPGTRLTVL.

The chain is built from TRBV6-5 and TRBJ1-1, with TRBD1 matching 9 bases. The CDR3 runs to 14 residues. Unmatched junction bases numbered 3, after V lost 6 bases and J lost 1 base. Germline loops: CDR1 MNHEY, CDR2 SVGAGI. CDR3 amino acids: CASRDRGSNTEAFF. CDR3 coding DNA: TGTGCCAGCAGGGACAGGGGATCGAACACTGAAGCTTTCTTT.

This chain uses TRBV18 with TRBJ1-2; 9 bases line up with TRBD1. The J segment lost 4 bases and the V segment lost 6 bases, leaving 6 bases of the junction unmatched. CDR1 is KGHSH and CDR2 is LQKENI in the germline V gene. The CDR3 sequence is 14 residues long. Here the CDR3 reads CASSAGQGTYGYTF. CDR3 nucleotides: TGTGCCAGCTCTGCCGGACAGGGGACCTATGGCTACACCTTC.

V usage is TRBV5-6 and J usage is TRBJ1-6; unclear D gene. CDR3 length: 14 residues. V lost 1 base, J lost 10 bases, and 12 bases lay in between. Germline CDR1 is SGHDT and CDR2 is YYEEEE. DNA for the CDR3: TGTGCCAGCAGCTTGTTTCACAGATCATCACCCCTCCACTTT. It codes for CASSLFHRSSPLHF.

The V and J genes are TRBV18 and TRBJ2-3; 10 bases match TRBD1. Germline-derived CDR1 and CDR2 are KGHSH and LQKENI. Trimming removed 4 bases from V and 6 bases from J; junction bases left unmatched: 4. CDR3 size: 14 residues. The CDR3 DNA follows: TGTGCCAGCTCACAGGGACAGGGGATCGATACGCAGTATTTT. Translation: CASSQGQGIDTQYF.

The J gene is TRBJ2-7, the V gene TRBV24-1; TRBD1 is a possible D gene (5 bases). Trimming shortened V by 3 bases and J by 1 base, and 6 bases separated the two germline ends. This CDR3 contains 13 residues. The V gene's germline CDR1 is KGHDR and CDR2 SFDVKD. Written as DNA, the CDR3 is TGTGCCACCAGTGATAGGGGTTCCTACGAGCAGTACTTC. Translation: CATSDRGSYEQYF.